This T cell receptor (beta chain) appears in the sequencing data of a study of neoadjuvant anti-PD-1 for oral cavity cancer. Study overall: Most patients had three to four biweekly doses of 3 mg/kg nivolumab before resection.

Six replicates per PBMC sample, mostly from roughly 0.45 ug of genomic DNA. TCRdb's table, derived via immunoSEQ multiplex PCR, lists solely in-frame clones and lacks some. Among about 72,000 clones listed, around four fifths were seen once. V shed 4 bases and J 0 bases; nucleotides not matched to a gene: 7. The germline V gene has CDR1 MNHNS and CDR2 SASEGT. The CDR3 has 16 amino acids. General study results and limits: Only three patients per response group were TCR-analyzed; validation needed.

As to this clone: Its target is not known.

This chain joins TRBV6-1 and TRBJ1-1, with 8 bases that match TRBD1. The specimen comprised PBMCs, sampled before nivolumab (anti-PD-1) treatment. The receptor's source is a person between 35 and 79 years old with oral cavity squamous cell carcinoma. CDR3 protein: CASSGYRGTLNTEAFF. For the CDR3, the DNA is TGTGCCAGCAGTGGATACAGGGGGACCTTGAACACTGAAGCTTTCTTT.